This T cell receptor (beta chain) appears in the sequencing data of a study of CD8 T cells in ankylosing spondylitis (dated by TCRdb to about 2017). Looking at the study overall: The study set out to find disease-linked TCR variants by profiling T cell receptor beta repertoires in ankylosing spondylitis patients and healthy donors. The full study cohort was made up of under 30 ankylosing spondylitis patients and roughly 98 healthy donors. Samples of peripheral blood were taken, and for ankylosing spondylitis patients, synovial fluid was collected as well.

Sequencing was performed on an Illumina HiSeq 2500. Quantitative 5'-RACE with molecular barcodes was the method used to prepare the TCR beta libraries. In the paper's pipeline: A new computational method, built on a probabilistic model of VDJ rearrangement, was used to identify disease-linked TCR variants. TCRdb reanalyzed the raw reads on its own, using fastp at Q25 for trimming and MiXCR for clone calling, and kept in-frame beta chains. Under each unique CDR3 protein, matching rows form one entry showing the most common genes and DNA. The V and J calls were determined by TCRdb, not by the authors. The sample table lists 30,000 to 45,000 distinct CDR3 sequences, 3% to 3.5% of them with a count of one. The top ten clonotypes cover roughly 2.8% of the sample. The table lists this clonotype with many counts. This receptor's antigen is unknown. Base quality data are lacking; no much larger clone is found one base away.

The germline V gene sets CDR1 to SGDLS and CDR2 to YYNGEE. Spanning cysteine to phenylalanine, the CDR3 consists of 14 amino acids. CDR3 DNA only is kept here, 42 bases in frame from base 1. Trimming removed 3 bases from V and 5 bases from J, leaving 12 bases between the germline ends. Study-wide findings and limitations: In peripheral blood, the disease-linked clones were found at relatively low frequencies and had a CD8+ phenotype. Some TCR beta motif variants had previously been reported in synovial fluid and blood of reactive arthritis patients, which suggested common disease-initiation mechanisms. Blood from ankylosing spondylitis patients appeared to be characterized by a TCR beta motif made up of under ten highly homologous amino acid variants. The disease-linked clones were reported to be significantly enriched in matched synovial fluid samples from ankylosing spondylitis patients.

The sequence was collected from a male donor with ankylosing spondylitis or in good health (not recorded which). The chain couples TRBV9 to TRBJ2-1; matching of 5 bases hints at TRBD2 as the D gene. The source material was blood, either unsorted or a sorted T cell fraction (not recorded which). The CDR3: CASSGGKDNNEQFF. The nucleotides read TGTGCCAGCAGCGGAGGGAAAGACAACAATGAGCAGTTCTTC.